This note documents a single T cell receptor (beta chain) sequence. The CDR3 extends over 13 amino acids. The sample originates from a study of blood T cell repertoires in COVID-19. Background on the study: Acute-phase and convalescent COVID-19 samples originated in the United States, Italy and Spain. PBMCs, B-cell-depleted T cells, or T cells provided the cDNA or gDNA that made up the material.

Assay used: immunoSEQ multiplex PCR; TCRdb lists only in-frame clones, some missing. The sample has about 280,000 clones; approximately 86% are singletons. Sample: peripheral blood. The rearrangement joins TRBV21-1 to TRBJ2-7; the table's D gene call, TRBD2, was not cross checked with the DNA. TRBV21-1 is an annotated pseudogene. The clonotype was recovered from a man aged 18 to 30 with active or convalescent COVID-19. The CDR3 sequence is CASSTGGGYEQYF. CDR3 sequence (DNA): TGTGCCAGCAGCACGGGGGGGGGCTACGAGCAGTACTTC.